Sequencing of this TCR beta chain was carried out in a study of control samples from healthy donors and cancer patients. Profiling relied on immunoSEQ multiplex PCR, and the TCRdb table lists in-frame clones only, not all of them. The data contain about 15,000 clones, more than 75% of them singletons. The CDR3 is made up of 14 amino acids. Trimming took 4 bases from V and 9 from J; bases not matched to a gene: 10. Per germline, CDR1 SGHRS and CDR2 YFSETQ. The TCR sequence derives from a woman between 65 and 79 years old with colorectal cancer. The sequenced sample consisted of PBMCs. The chain uses TRBV5-1 and TRBJ2-1; TRBD2 matches at 7 bases. CDR3 region: CASSTGAWGGEQFF. In DNA form, the CDR3 reads TGCGCCAGCAGCACGGGCGCCTGGGGGGGTGAGCAGTTCTTC.